The clone carrying this T cell receptor beta chain was counted a few times. Its antigen remains unknown. Likely a read error: the CDR3 ends without its conserved phenylalanine or tryptophan. It is unclear where the CDR3 begins or ends on the DNA, so no DNA is shown, and the CDR3 is as TCRdb lists it. Unique molecular identifiers were attached to individual cDNA molecules. MiXCR, run by TCRdb on the 5' RACE reads, gives a single entry per CDR3 protein. The sample gives about 55,000 distinct CDR3 sequences, under 7.5% of which show up once; approximately 5.5% is in the top ten. This sample was taken from a study of early T cells in non-severe SARS-CoV-2 infection. Study background: Unsorted whole blood bulk RNA was sequenced, with unpaired chains. Broader study findings: Anti-spike CD8 responses were favored by VDJdb matching, which missed private and CD4 specificities.

The material sequenced was whole blood, taken at baseline. This receptor was obtained from an adult who was a healthcare worker with PCR-confirmed SARS-CoV-2 infection or an uninfected control (not recorded which).

The CDR3 here is CATSRDRGTGGFV. V is TRBV15 and J is TRBJ1-1; whether TRBD1, the table's D call, matches the DNA was not checked. Germline CDR1 LNHNV, CDR2 YYDKDF (reference sequence). The CDR3 totals 13 residues, both ends included.